A single sample gave rise to the 21 T cell receptor beta chains below, sequenced in a study of identical twins. TCRdb re-analysed the 5' RACE reads in MiXCR, keeping a single row per CDR3 protein. The table includes hundreds of thousands of distinct CDR3 sequences, 21% detected once. Separately, the same data were catalogued under a study of T cells expressing NK-cell markers.

Sequenced: PBMCs. The receptor set was obtained from a woman aged 18-29 years in good health.

The table lists this clonotype with many counts. This rearrangement joins TRBV6-2 or TRBV6-3 to TRBJ2-1; possibly TRBD2 for D (5 bases). This CDR3 region has 12 residues. The germline gives CDR1 MNHEY, CDR2 SVGEGT. The germline V and J ends were trimmed by 2 bases and 11 bases, with 10 bases remaining between them. CDR3 DNA: TGTGCCAGCAGTTACAGCGGCCTTAAGCAGTTCTTC. Its protein is CASSYSGLKQFF.

There are a few counts of this clonotype. This rearrangement joins TRBV29-1 to TRBJ1-1, with D perhaps TRBD1 (6 bases). V lost 7 bases, J lost 0 bases, and 9 bases lay in between. The CDR3 sequence is 12 residues long. Germline V lookup: CDR1 SQVTM, CDR2 ANQGSEA. The CDR3 spells CSGDRLNTEAFF. The CDR3 DNA follows: TGCAGCGGCGACAGGTTGAACACTGAAGCTTTCTTT.

The chain uses TRBV9 and TRBJ2-3; D gene uncertain. V lost 2 bases, J lost 5 bases, and 21 bases lay in between. This CDR3 has 17 amino acids. Germline loops: CDR1 SGDLS, CDR2 YYNGEE. The CDR3 here is CASSVQDVPRTKDTQYF. In DNA form, the CDR3 reads TGTGCCAGCAGCGTGCAAGATGTCCCCAGAACGAAAGATACGCAGTATTTT.

This clonotype came up many times. The V call is TRBV3-1, the J call TRBJ2-3; D is unclear. V was clipped by 4 bases and J by 4 bases, with 6 bases between them. The CDR3 has 12 residues. Per the germline V gene, CDR1 is LGHDT and CDR2 is YNNKEL (reference sequence). CDR3 protein: CASSRLADTQYF. For the CDR3, the DNA is TGTGCCAGCAGCCGACTCGCAGATACGCAGTATTTT.

The CDR3 nucleotides are TGTGCCAGCAGCCAGATGGACGGAACCTACGAGCAGTACTTC. This sequence encodes CASSQMDGTYEQYF. The gene calls are TRBV14 and TRBJ2-7; no reliable D call. The V end lost 3 bases, the J end lost 2 bases, and 11 bases lay between the germline ends. From germline, CDR1 is SGHDN and CDR2 FVKESK. This CDR3 has 14 residues.

Many counts were recorded for this clonotype. The chain combines TRBV29-1 with TRBJ2-3; D unresolved. This CDR3 region has 16 residues. In germline, CDR1 is SQVTM, CDR2 ANQGSEA. The V end was cut by 1 base, the J end by 0 bases, with 14 bases between. CDR3 amino acids: CSVEGNQKFSTDTQYF. The CDR3, as DNA: TGCAGCGTTGAAGGAAATCAGAAGTTTAGCACAGATACGCAGTATTTT.

The chain is built from TRBV12-3 or TRBV12-4 and TRBJ1-5; D is undetermined. The V and J ends lost 3 bases and 0 bases respectively, with 6 bases between them. The length of the CDR3 is 14 residues. For the CDR3, the DNA is TGTGCCAGCAGTTTTGTGAATAGCAATCAGCCCCAGCATTTT. Its protein is CASSFVNSNQPQHF.

The rearrangement uses TRBV6-1 and TRBJ2-7, with D hard to call. Trimming removed 0 bases at V and 5 bases at J, with 8 bases between. CDR3 length: 13 amino acids. CDR1 is MNHNS and CDR2 is SASEGT in the germline V gene. CDR3 region: CASSEARRDEQYF. The CDR3, as DNA: TGTGCCAGCAGTGAAGCGCGCAGAGACGAGCAGTACTTC.

This clonotype was seen only a few times. The V gene is TRBV20-1, the J gene TRBJ2-7; no clear D. The CDR3 spans 13 residues. V dropped 6 bases and J dropped 0 bases, with 12 bases sitting between them. Germline assignment: CDR1 DFQATT and CDR2 SNEGSKA (reference sequence). CDR3 DNA: TGCAGTGCCACTGGACGGACCTCCTACGAGCAGTACTTC. Amino acids: CSATGRTSYEQYF.

This clonotype was observed a handful of times. CDR3: CASSTLRGSGTDTQYF. CDR3 nucleotides: TGTGCCAGCAGTACCCTCAGGGGTTCTGGCACAGATACGCAGTATTTT. The chain uses TRBV2 and TRBJ2-3; D might be TRBD1 (6 bases). The ends were cut back, 5 bases at V and 1 base at J, with 16 bases in the middle. CDR3 length equals 16 residues. The germline V gene has CDR1 SNHLY and CDR2 FYNNEI.

V usage is TRBV5-6 and J usage is TRBJ2-5; D unclear. The CDR3 has 14 residues. The ends were cut back, 0 bases at V and 4 bases at J, with 10 bases in the middle. Germline CDR1 reads SGHDT; CDR2 reads YYEEEE. CDR3 sequence reads: CASSLGFLGETQYF. The CDR3 DNA reads TGTGCCAGCAGCTTGGGATTTTTGGGAGAGACCCAGTACTTC.

This clonotype appeared many times. V is TRBV20-1 and J is TRBJ2-2, with D perhaps assigned TRBD1 or TRBD2 (5 bases each). The CDR3 consists of 16 residues. With 3 bases removed from V and 1 base from J, the gap between germline ends came to 15 bases. Germline V gene sequence: CDR1 DFQATT, CDR2 SNEGSKA (reference sequence). The CDR3 DNA reads as TGCAGTGCTAGTTCACCGGGACCCCGGAACACCGGGGAGCTGTTTTTT. Its translation: CSASSPGPRNTGELFF.

The V call is TRBV5-6, the J call TRBJ2-7; the D is unclear. The CDR3 has 14 residues. Per germline, CDR1 SGHDT and CDR2 YYEEEE. Trimming took off 2 bases at V and 0 bases at J, with 9 bases between the two ends. CDR3 in DNA: TGTGCCAGCAGCTTTCCTAAAAGCTCCTACGAGCAGTACTTC. Amino acids: CASSFPKSSYEQYF.

This clonotype has only a few counts. The rearrangement joins TRBV20-1 to TRBJ2-7, with D tentatively TRBD2 (5 bases). V was shortened by 1 base and J by 1 base, with 11 bases between the two germline ends. The CDR3 is made up of 14 amino acids. Germline CDR1 and CDR2: DFQATT and SNEGSKA (reference sequence). The CDR3 nucleotides are TGCAGTGCTAGAGGAGGGAGTCTGTCCTACGAGCAGTACTTC. Protein sequence: CSARGGSLSYEQYF.

At least ten counts were recorded for this clonotype. This chain links TRBV20-1 with TRBJ2-3; D gene uncertain. Trimming removed 3 bases from V and 4 bases from J, with 8 bases in between. The CDR3 has 12 residues. The germline gives CDR1 DFQATT, CDR2 SNEGSKA (reference sequence). In DNA, the CDR3 is TGCAGTGCTAGCCTGGGCGCAGATACGCAGTATTTT. It yields the protein CSASLGADTQYF.

The gene calls are TRBV12-3 or TRBV12-4 and TRBJ2-3; D not certain. The CDR3 is 17 amino acids. Trimming shortened V by 0 bases and J by 4 bases, and 17 bases separated the two germline ends. The CDR3 nucleotides read TGTGCCAGCAGTTTAGCGCTTTTGCTCACACCACCAGATACGCAGTATTTT. It encodes CASSLALLLTPPDTQYF.

The chain combines TRBV7-9 with TRBJ2-7; TRBD2 matches at 8 bases. V dropped 5 bases and J dropped 2; count of bases not matched to a gene: 8. From germline, CDR1 is SEHNR and CDR2 FQNEAQ (reference sequence). CDR3 length: 15 residues. In DNA form, the CDR3 reads TGTGCCAGCAGCCCCAGCGGGAGAGTCCCCTACGAGCAGTACTTC. As protein: CASSPSGRVPYEQYF.

This clonotype was seen repeatedly, ten times or more. The chain carries TRBV12-3 or TRBV12-4 and TRBJ1-1, with TRBD1 matching 7 bases. Trimming removed 7 bases from V and 8 bases from J; junction bases left unmatched: 10. The CDR3 is 13 amino acids. The CDR3 sequence is CASTRQGSGEAFF. In DNA, the CDR3 is TGTGCCAGCACCAGACAGGGATCGGGGGAAGCTTTCTTT.

The rearrangement uses TRBV28 and TRBJ2-5, with 14 bases that match TRBD2. The CDR3 extends over 17 amino acids. The V segment lost 6 bases and the J segment 1 base; nucleotides outside the gene matches: 7. Per the germline V gene, CDR1 is MDHEN and CDR2 is SYDVKM. CDR3 in amino acids: CASSRSGTSGSQETQYF. The DNA of the CDR3 is TGTGCCAGCAGCCGTTCCGGGACTAGCGGGAGCCAAGAGACCCAGTACTTC.

V is TRBV6-5 and J is TRBJ2-1; TRBD1 aligns across 7 bases. Germline CDR1 is MNHEY and CDR2 is SVGAGI. Trimming at V came to 10 bases and at J to 8 bases, leaving 8 bases not matched to a gene. The CDR3 has 12 amino acids. As DNA, the CDR3 is TGTGCCACCCAGGACAGGAACCATGAGCAGTTCTTC. It encodes CATQDRNHEQFF.

Ten or more counts support this clonotype. The chain uses TRBV12-3 or TRBV12-4 and TRBJ1-4; D not resolved. This CDR3 spans 13 amino acids. Trimming cost V 3 bases and J 8 bases, with 10 bases left between them. This chain's CDR3 is CASSLAETEKLFF. The CDR3 DNA sequence: TGTGCCAGCAGTTTGGCAGAGACCGAAAAACTGTTTTTT.